This T cell receptor (beta chain) was documented in a study of human T cells and chemical hapten exposure. Study-level background: Across samples, TCR yields varied, mostly owing to small differences in pooled library volumes.

TCRdb redid the calling of the RACE reads with MiXCR, one entry per CDR3 protein. Altogether about 250,000 distinct CDR3 sequences are present, over 7.5% being singletons, with the ten largest covering around 1.2%. Time point indicated: pre-sensitization, week 0. Treatment denoted: therapeutic diphenylcyclopropenone sensitization with weekly scalp DPC. This specimen was whole blood, taken in connection with sensitization to the hapten diphenylcyclopropenone (DPC). This TCR came from a man between 18 and 29 years old with alopecia areata. Some clones in this sample may be carry-over from other donors' samples.

CDR3 DNA: TGTGCCAGCAGGGCTACCGGGACAGGGGGCAATCAGCCCCAGCATTTT. Its protein product is CASRATGTGGNQPQHF. The chain employs TRBV7-2 and TRBJ1-5, with TRBD1 matching 10 bases. Unmatched junction bases numbered 7, after V lost 6 bases and J lost 2 bases. The CDR3 has 16 residues. The V gene's germline CDR1 is SGHTA and CDR2 FQGNSA.